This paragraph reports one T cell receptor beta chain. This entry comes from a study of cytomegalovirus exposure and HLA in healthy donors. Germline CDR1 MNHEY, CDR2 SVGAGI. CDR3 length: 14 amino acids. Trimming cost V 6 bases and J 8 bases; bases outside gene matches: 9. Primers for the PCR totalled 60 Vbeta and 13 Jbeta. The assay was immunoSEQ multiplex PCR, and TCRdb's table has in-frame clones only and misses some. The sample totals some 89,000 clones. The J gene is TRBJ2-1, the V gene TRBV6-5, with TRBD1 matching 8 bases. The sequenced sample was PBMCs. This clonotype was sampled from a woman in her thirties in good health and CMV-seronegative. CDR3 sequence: CASSPSDRAHEQFF. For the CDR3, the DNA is TGTGCCAGCAGCCCTTCGGACAGGGCACATGAGCAGTTCTTC.